This is a list of T cell receptor beta chains from one sample in a study of T cell clusters in autoimmune cytopenias. TCRdb reprocessed the multiplex PCR reads, with one entry per CDR3 protein and no DNA. Its listing shows around 7,000 distinct CDR3 sequences. The source material was peripheral blood. Receptors were obtained from a human donor with an autoimmune cytopenia or autoimmune hepatitis (not recorded which). CDR3s include the opening cysteine and the closing phenylalanine or tryptophan. Fields, in order: J gene, CDR3 length, clone size, V gene, CDR3 protein. Clone size is given for some rows only: seen once, a few or many times, or a class if the clone is expanded.

j_call: TRBJ2-5; cdr3_length: 17; clone_size: -; v_call: TRBV5-8; cdr3_aa: CASKPGQGASRGETQYF
j_call: TRBJ1-4; cdr3_length: 14; clone_size: -; v_call: TRBV6-6; cdr3_aa: CASRDRSPNEKLFF
j_call: TRBJ1-2; cdr3_length: 13; clone_size: -; v_call: TRBV18; cdr3_aa: CASSPTRGYGYTF
j_call: TRBJ2-4; cdr3_length: 15; clone_size: -; v_call: TRBV6-2/TRBV6-3; cdr3_aa: CASSYGGLAKNIQYF
j_call: TRBJ2-7; cdr3_length: 14; clone_size: -; v_call: TRBV20-1; cdr3_aa: CSAEDRLGSYEQYF
j_call: TRBJ2-7; cdr3_length: 15; clone_size: -; v_call: TRBV5-4; cdr3_aa: CASSLGDRGLHEQYF
j_call: TRBJ1-5; cdr3_length: 17; clone_size: -; v_call: TRBV20-1; cdr3_aa: CSARAEVEGAGNQPQHF
j_call: TRBJ2-6; cdr3_length: 16; clone_size: -; v_call: TRBV19; cdr3_aa: CASSIGGGSGANVLTF
j_call: TRBJ1-4; cdr3_length: 14; clone_size: medium-sized; v_call: TRBV30; cdr3_aa: CAWSVGADNEKLFF
j_call: TRBJ1-1; cdr3_length: 11; clone_size: -; v_call: TRBV12-3/TRBV12-4; cdr3_aa: CASSARVEAFF
j_call: TRBJ1-2; cdr3_length: 12; clone_size: -; v_call: TRBV10-3; cdr3_aa: CAISGQGYGYTF
j_call: TRBJ1-3; cdr3_length: 13; clone_size: medium-sized; v_call: TRBV30; cdr3_aa: CAWSGTAGKTIYF
j_call: TRBJ2-5; cdr3_length: 17; clone_size: -; v_call: TRBV5-4; cdr3_aa: CASSSSTSGTSLGTQYF
j_call: TRBJ2-2; cdr3_length: 13; clone_size: -; v_call: TRBV29-1; cdr3_aa: CSAQGADTGELFF
j_call: TRBJ1-1; cdr3_length: 14; clone_size: -; v_call: TRBV6-5; cdr3_aa: CASSDRQVNTEAFF
j_call: TRBJ2-7; cdr3_length: 15; clone_size: -; v_call: TRBV11-2; cdr3_aa: CASSLAGGKSYEQYF
j_call: TRBJ2-1; cdr3_length: 13; clone_size: -; v_call: TRBV19; cdr3_aa: CASRSIGGAGQFF